One and the same sample provided the 20 T cell receptor beta chains below, sequenced in a study of CD8 T cells in ankylosing spondylitis. Regarding the study as a whole: Blood from ankylosing spondylitis patients appeared to carry a characteristic roughly 8-variant TCR beta motif.

Antigen specificity for these receptors is unknown. Using its own MiXCR run on the 5' RACE reads, TCRdb lists one record per CDR3 protein. There are over 600,000 distinct CDR3 sequences in the sample; around 19% occur only once, and under 20% lies in the top ten. Sequencing was done on a sample of blood, either unsorted or a sorted T cell fraction (not recorded which). The receptors stem from a male donor with ankylosing spondylitis.

The rearrangement links TRBV6-2 or TRBV6-3 to TRBJ2-5; D is possibly TRBD2 (5 bases). The CDR3 extends over 15 amino acids. Germline V gene lookup returns CDR1 MNHEY and CDR2 SVGEGT. Trimming shortened V by 2 bases and J by 1 base, and 11 bases separated the two germline ends. CDR3 residues: CASSYPWRVQETQYF. For the CDR3, the DNA is TGTGCCAGCAGTTACCCCTGGCGGGTCCAAGAGACCCAGTACTTC.

The J gene is TRBJ2-6, the V gene TRBV9; TRBD1 is a possible D gene (6 bases). Germline CDR1 is SGDLS and CDR2 is YYNGEE. CDR3 length: 15 residues. V gave up 7 bases and J gave up 3 bases, with 14 bases separating them. The CDR3 region has the DNA TGTGCCAGCGACCAACAGGGTTATGGGGCCAACGTCCTGACTTTC. Residues: CASDQQGYGANVLTF.

As regards this clonotype: Here the CDR3 omits its conserved ending phenylalanine or tryptophan, so a read error is the likely source. V and J are TRBV7-9 and TRBJ1-5; 7 nucleotides match TRBD1. CDR1 is SEHNR, CDR2 FQNEAQ, per germline (reference sequence). The CDR3 totals 15 residues. V lost 2 bases to trimming and J lost 3 bases; unmatched junction nucleotides: 4. The CDR3, as DNA: TGTGCCAGCAGCTTACAAGGGGGCGTCAATCAGCCCCAGCATATT. Encoded protein: CASSLQGGVNQPQHI.

This clonotype was detected a few times. V and J are TRBV11-2 and TRBJ2-5; no definite D call. V was clipped by 1 base and J by 5 bases, with 11 bases between them. CDR1 and CDR2 (germline): SGHAT, FQNNGV. There are 14 residues in the CDR3. For the CDR3, the DNA is TGTGCCAGCAGCTTAGTAGAGGCTGCGGAGACCCAGTACTTC. Amino acid sequence: CASSLVEAAETQYF.

This clonotype was observed at least ten times. The J gene is TRBJ1-4, the V gene TRBV10-3, with TRBD1 identical over 7 bases. The CDR3 totals 13 residues. Trimming took 10 bases from V and 5 from J; bases not matched to a gene: 7. CDR1 and CDR2 (germline): ENHRY, SYGVKD. In DNA form, the CDR3 reads TGTGCCACCACAGGGGATGCCAATGAAAAACTGTTTTTT. Translation gives CATTGDANEKLFF.

CDR3 region: CASSLQLSGANVLTF. CDR3 nucleotides: TGTGCCAGCAGCTTGCAGCTCTCTGGGGCCAACGTCCTGACTTTC. This chain uses TRBV7-2 with TRBJ2-6; no clear D gene. Germline CDR1 reads SGHTA; CDR2 reads FQGNSA. Trimming stripped 3 bases from V and 0 bases from J, with 6 bases between. CDR3 length: 15 amino acids.

In DNA form, the CDR3 reads TGCAGTGCCTCACCTGACACAGATACGCAGTATTTT. It specifies CSASPDTDTQYF. The rearrangement joins TRBV20-1 to TRBJ2-3; D call uncertain. The CDR3 extends over 12 amino acids. Trimming stripped 6 bases from V and 2 bases from J, with 9 bases between. Germline CDR1 DFQATT, CDR2 SNEGSKA (reference sequence).

This clonotype has just a few counts. This chain links TRBV24-1 with TRBJ2-3; 11 bases are shared with TRBD2. The V gene end was trimmed by 4 bases and the J gene end by 2 bases; junction bases not matched to a gene: 4. The CDR3 covers 16 residues. Germline V gene lookup returns CDR1 KGHDR and CDR2 SFDVKD. For the CDR3, the DNA is TGTGCCACCAGTGACACTAGCGGGGGAGCCACAGATACGCAGTATTTT. Translation gives CATSDTSGGATDTQYF.

This clonotype showed up many times. The chain uses TRBV5-1 and TRBJ1-1; 11 positions agree with TRBD1. The CDR3 spans 14 residues. Germline values: CDR1 SGHRS, CDR2 YFSETQ. The V and J ends lost 4 bases and 4 bases, in that order; junction bases with no gene match: 3. The CDR3 spells CASSRGTGGTEAFF. CDR3 coding DNA: TGCGCCAGCAGCCGCGGGACAGGGGGCACTGAAGCTTTCTTT.

CDR3 amino acids: CASSQDWREFTGELFF. CDR3 coding DNA: TGCGCCAGCAGCCAAGACTGGCGGGAGTTCACCGGGGAGCTGTTTTTT. The genes are TRBV4-1 and TRBJ2-2; 7 nucleotides line up with TRBD2. This CDR3 is 16 amino acids long. Looked up from germline, CDR1 is MGHRA and CDR2 is YSYEKL. V lost 0 bases to trimming and J lost 4 bases; unmatched junction nucleotides: 5.

In this sample, this clonotype turned up a few times. This chain connects TRBV18 to TRBJ2-7; D ambiguous. The ends were cut back, 2 bases at V and 0 bases at J, with 8 bases in the middle. The CDR3 totals 14 residues. Germline lookup yields CDR1 KGHSH and CDR2 LQKENI. The CDR3 is CASSPSRSSYEQYF. CDR3 bases: TGTGCCAGCTCACCATCCAGGTCCTCCTACGAGCAGTACTTC. The whole variable domain, filled in from reference TRBV18 and TRBJ2-7, reads NAGVMQNPRHLVRRRGQEARLRCSPMKGHSHVYWYRQLPEEGLKFMVYLQKENIIDESGMPKERFSAEFPKEGPSILRIQQVVRGDSAAYFCASSPSRSSYEQYFGPGTRLTVT.

This rearrangement joins TRBV20-1 to TRBJ2-7, with TRBD2 as a possible D gene (5 bases). Germline CDR1 and CDR2: DFQATT and SNEGSKA (reference sequence). This CDR3 has 11 amino acids. Trimming stripped 3 bases from V and 6 bases from J, with 9 bases between. For the CDR3, the DNA is TGCAGTGCTAGGGAGGCGGCCGAGCAGTACTTC. Amino acids: CSAREAAEQYF.

This clonotype was counted a single time. The V and J genes are TRBV2 and TRBJ2-6, with D unclear. The V end lost 5 bases, the J end lost 3 bases, and 20 bases lay between the germline ends. The CDR3 sequence is 18 residues long. CDR1 and CDR2 from the germline V gene are SNHLY and FYNNEI. For the CDR3, the DNA is TGTGCCAGCAGTAGGACGGCCTTCGGGTACGGTGGGGCCAACGTCCTGACTTTC. Its translation: CASSRTAFGYGGANVLTF.

There are a few counts of this clonotype. DNA of the CDR3: TGTGCCAGCAGTTACTCGTCGGGGTTCCGTTCTGGGGCCAACGTCCTGACTTTC. It is translated as CASSYSSGFRSGANVLTF. V gene TRBV6-5 combines with J gene TRBJ2-6; D is perhaps TRBD2 (5 bases). Germline CDR1 and CDR2: MNHEY and SVGAGI. The ends were cut back, 0 bases at V and 1 base at J, with 13 bases in the middle. The CDR3 totals 18 residues.

This clonotype was seen many times. This chain links TRBV7-9 with TRBJ2-1, with TRBD2 identical over 8 bases. Germline CDR1 and CDR2: SEHNR and FQNEAQ (reference sequence). This CDR3 contains 15 residues. V lost 1 base, J lost 10 bases, and 9 bases stayed unmatched. The CDR3, as DNA: TGTGCCAGCAGCTTAGGTACTAGCGGCCTCGGGGAGCAGTTCTTC. It encodes CASSLGTSGLGEQFF.

V usage is TRBV28 and J usage is TRBJ2-1; a weak D match, TRBD2 (6 bases). V gave up 8 bases and J gave up 4 bases, with 12 bases separating them. Germline CDR1 is MDHEN and CDR2 is SYDVKM. This CDR3 contains 13 residues. This chain's CDR3 is CASGTGTYNEQFF. The CDR3 DNA sequence: TGTGCCAGCGGGACCGGGACTTACAATGAGCAGTTCTTC.

This clonotype was counted only a few times. V gene TRBV5-1 combines with J gene TRBJ2-2, with D uncertain. V shed 4 bases and J shed 6 bases, with 22 bases lying between them. The CDR3 contains 17 residues. The germline CDR1 and CDR2 sequences are SGHRS and YFSETQ. Here the CDR3 reads CASSPPVLAKGSGELFF. The CDR3 coding sequence is TGCGCCAGCAGCCCCCCGGTGCTTGCCAAGGGTTCCGGGGAGCTGTTTTTT.

This clonotype has a handful of counts. This CDR3 is CASRVARGDTQYF. CDR3 bases: TGTGCCAGCAGAGTCGCTCGAGGGGATACGCAGTATTTT. V is TRBV27 and J is TRBJ2-3, with a weak D call TRBD2 (5 bases). Trimming took 6 bases from V and 6 from J, leaving 13 bases between them. Germline-derived CDR1 and CDR2 are MNHEY and SMNVEV (reference sequence). The CDR3 consists of 13 residues.

This clonotype was detected only a few times. This chain joins TRBV5-1 and TRBJ1-3, with D unresolved. The CDR3 has 12 residues. V lost 5 bases and J 3 bases, leaving 6 bases between the germline ends. The germline V gene encodes CDR1 SGHRS and CDR2 YFSETQ. DNA for the CDR3: TGCGCCAGCAGGGGAGATGGAAACACCATATATTTT. Its translation: CASRGDGNTIYF.

The CDR3 bases are TGCAGCGTCCTTCAGGGAATCGGGGAGCTGTTTTTT. Its protein product is CSVLQGIGELFF. The rearrangement uses TRBV29-1 and TRBJ2-2, with D perhaps TRBD1 (5 bases). Germline CDR1 reads SQVTM; CDR2 reads ANQGSEA. The CDR3 consists of 12 residues. V was cut by 6 bases and J by 7 bases, with 12 bases left in between.